The 3 T cell receptor beta chains in this list originate from one sample, sequenced in a study of blood T cell repertoires in COVID-19. Some clones are missing from TCRdb's copy, which holds only in-frame ones; the method was immunoSEQ multiplex PCR. This repertoire shows about 37,000 clones, 75% to 90% found once; its top ten account for 6.1%. What was sequenced was peripheral blood. These receptors were collected from a human donor in a cohort sampled during active COVID-19.

V usage is TRBV7-8 and J usage is TRBJ2-7; TRBD1 is a possible D gene (6 bases). Germline loops: CDR1 SGHVS, CDR2 FQNEAQ. Trimming removed 3 bases at V and 0 bases at J, with 15 bases between. The CDR3 has 16 amino acids. The CDR3, as DNA: TGTGCCAGCAGCTTCTCAGGGGTCCAGAGCTCCTACGAGCAGTACTTC. This encodes CASSFSGVQSSYEQYF.

The gene calls are TRBV6-6 and TRBJ1-2, with D maybe TRBD1 (6 bases). V gave up 4 bases and J gave up 4 bases, with 19 bases separating them. The CDR3 is 16 residues long. Germline V gene lookup returns CDR1 MNHNY and CDR2 SVGAGI (reference sequence). This chain's CDR3 is CASSSLDSFSPYGYTF. The CDR3 region has the DNA TGTGCCAGCAGTTCCTTGGACAGCTTCTCGCCCTATGGCTACACCTTC.

This clone was detected only once. CDR3 region: CASSEALPSTPLYEQYF. The CDR3 DNA reads TGTGCCAGCAGTGAAGCGCTACCCTCGACACCCCTCTACGAGCAGTACTTC. The J gene is TRBJ2-7, the V gene TRBV2; D unclear. This CDR3 is 17 amino acids long. Germline assignment: CDR1 SNHLY and CDR2 FYNNEI. Trimming stripped 0 bases from V and 3 bases from J, with 18 bases between.